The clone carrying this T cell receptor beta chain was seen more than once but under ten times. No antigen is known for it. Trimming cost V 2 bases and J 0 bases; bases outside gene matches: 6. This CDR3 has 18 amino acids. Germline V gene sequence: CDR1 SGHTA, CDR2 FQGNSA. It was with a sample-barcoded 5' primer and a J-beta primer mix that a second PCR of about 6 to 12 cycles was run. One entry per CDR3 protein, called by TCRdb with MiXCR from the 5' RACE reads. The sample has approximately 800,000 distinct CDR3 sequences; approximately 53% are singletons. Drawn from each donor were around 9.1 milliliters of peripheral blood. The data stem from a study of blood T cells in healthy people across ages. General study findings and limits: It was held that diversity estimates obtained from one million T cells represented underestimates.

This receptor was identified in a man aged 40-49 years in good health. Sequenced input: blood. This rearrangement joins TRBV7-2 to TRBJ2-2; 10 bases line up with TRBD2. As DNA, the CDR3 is TGTGCCAGCAGCTTAACTATAGCGGGGGGCGCGAACACCGGGGAGCTGTTTTTT. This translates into CASSLTIAGGANTGELFF.